These T cell receptor beta chains were read from a single sample in a study of breast tumors, draining lymph nodes, adjacent tissues. From the multiplex PCR reads, TCRdb called clonotypes with MiXCR, one entry per CDR3 protein. The repertoire includes fewer than 140,000 distinct CDR3 sequences, 30% of them detected once, and 5.5% to 6% sits in the top ten. Sequenced material: axillary lymph node tissue. All receptors derive from a female donor with breast cancer. Some clones in this sample may be carry-over from other donors' samples. Each CDR3 is given with its conserved first and last residue. A D gene is named only where the DNA matches it firmly. Clone size is shown for a subset of rows, as once, few, many or a class of expanded clone.

V gene: TRBV4-2; J gene: TRBJ2-7; clone size: many; D gene: .; CDR3 DNA: TGTGCCAGCAGCCACGAGCCAGGGAATGAAGAGCAGTACTTC; CDR3 protein: CASSHEPGNEEQYF
V gene: TRBV6-5; J gene: TRBJ2-7; clone size: many; D gene: TRBD2; CDR3 DNA: TGTGCCAGCAGCACTAGCGGGGTTTACGAGCAGTACTTC; CDR3 protein: CASSTSGVYEQYF
V gene: TRBV2; J gene: TRBJ1-1; clone size: few; D gene: TRBD1; CDR3 DNA: TGTGCCAGCAGGCTATATCAGGGGGCTGAAGCTTTCTTT; CDR3 protein: CASRLYQGAEAFF
V gene: TRBV18; J gene: TRBJ2-1; clone size: many; D gene: .; CDR3 DNA: TGTGCCAGCTCACCACGGGCAGGGTCGGGCAATGAGCAGTTCTTC; CDR3 protein: CASSPRAGSGNEQFF
V gene: TRBV20-1; J gene: TRBJ1-6; clone size: many; D gene: .; CDR3 DNA: TGCAGTGCCATCATTGGGGGGAGAAATTCACCCCTCCACTTT; CDR3 protein: CSAIIGGRNSPLHF
V gene: TRBV20-1; J gene: TRBJ2-7; clone size: many; D gene: TRBD2; CDR3 DNA: TGCAGTGCGGTAAGCGGGACCTACGAGCAGTACTTC; CDR3 protein: CSAVSGTYEQYF
V gene: TRBV4-1; J gene: TRBJ2-5; clone size: many; D gene: .; CDR3 DNA: TGCGCCAGCAGCCAAGGGGGGACCAACCAAGAGACCCAGTACTTC; CDR3 protein: CASSQGGTNQETQYF
V gene: TRBV20-1; J gene: TRBJ2-1; clone size: .; D gene: TRBD2; CDR3 DNA: TGCAGTGCTACAAGCGGGAGGGCCTACAATGAGCAGTTCTTC; CDR3 protein: CSATSGRAYNEQFF
V gene: TRBV14; J gene: TRBJ1-1; clone size: .; D gene: .; CDR3 DNA: TGTGCCAGCAGCATATACACATACACTGAAGCTTTCTTT; CDR3 protein: CASSIYTYTEAFF
V gene: TRBV5-5; J gene: TRBJ1-1; clone size: few; D gene: .; CDR3 DNA: TGTGCCAGCAGCTTTTGGGGGAACACTGAAGCTTTCTTT; CDR3 protein: CASSFWGNTEAFF
V gene: TRBV6-5; J gene: TRBJ2-7; clone size: many; D gene: .; CDR3 DNA: TGTGCCAGCAGTTATTGGGTCTCCTACGAGCAGTACTTC; CDR3 protein: CASSYWVSYEQYF
V gene: TRBV6-5; J gene: TRBJ1-1; clone size: .; D gene: .; CDR3 DNA: TGTGCCAGCAGTTTATCCAGTTTGGTGAACACTGAAGCTTTCTTT; CDR3 protein: CASSLSSLVNTEAFF
V gene: TRBV5-6; J gene: TRBJ2-1; clone size: many; D gene: TRBD2; CDR3 DNA: TGTGCCAGCAGCTTGGAAGGCGGGAGTCCCGATGAGCAGTTCTTC; CDR3 protein: CASSLEGGSPDEQFF
V gene: TRBV24-1; J gene: TRBJ2-5; clone size: many; D gene: .; CDR3 DNA: TGTGCCACCAGTGATTTTCAGGGGAAAGAGACCCAGTACTTC; CDR3 protein: CATSDFQGKETQYF
V gene: TRBV3-1; J gene: TRBJ2-7; clone size: many; D gene: TRBD2; CDR3 DNA: TGTGCCAGCAGCCTAGGACTAGCGGGGGCATACGAGCAGTACTTC; CDR3 protein: CASSLGLAGAYEQYF
V gene: TRBV6-5; J gene: TRBJ2-5; clone size: many; D gene: TRBD2; CDR3 DNA: TGTGCCAGCAGTGGAACCAGCGGGAGGGCGTTCCAAGAGACCCAGTACTTC; CDR3 protein: CASSGTSGRAFQETQYF
V gene: TRBV20-1; J gene: TRBJ2-2; clone size: .; D gene: .; CDR3 DNA: TGCAGTGCTAGCGGGGGGCACACCGGGGAGCTGTTTTTT; CDR3 protein: CSASGGHTGELFF
V gene: TRBV4-1; J gene: TRBJ1-2; clone size: .; D gene: TRBD1; CDR3 DNA: TGCGCTGGCAGCCAAGTCTCAGGGGGATATGGCTACACCTTC; CDR3 protein: CAGSQVSGGYGYTF
V gene: TRBV3-1; J gene: TRBJ2-3; clone size: many; D gene: TRBD2; CDR3 DNA: TGTGCCAGCAGCACCACCCCTAGCGGAAGCACAGATACGCAGTATTTT; CDR3 protein: CASSTTPSGSTDTQYF
V gene: TRBV20-1; J gene: TRBJ1-5; clone size: many; D gene: .; CDR3 DNA: TGCAGTGCTAGAGATTTGCGGGTGAGCAATCAGCCCCAGCATTTT; CDR3 protein: CSARDLRVSNQPQHF
V gene: TRBV6-1; J gene: TRBJ2-3; clone size: many; D gene: .; CDR3 DNA: TGTGCCAGCAGTGGGATCAGCACAGATACGCAGTATTTT; CDR3 protein: CASSGISTDTQYF
V gene: TRBV28; J gene: TRBJ2-7; clone size: many; D gene: .; CDR3 DNA: TGTGCCTCAGGGTGGTCCTACGAGCAGTACTTC; CDR3 protein: CASGWSYEQYF
V gene: TRBV20-1; J gene: TRBJ2-1; clone size: .; D gene: TRBD2; CDR3 DNA: TGCAGTGCTAGGAGCCGGGGGGGCTCCTACAATGAGCAGTTCTTC; CDR3 protein: CSARSRGGSYNEQFF
V gene: TRBV7-2; J gene: TRBJ2-7; clone size: many; D gene: TRBD1; CDR3 DNA: TGTGCCAGCAGCTTAGAAGAGCTCGGGACAGGGAAATACGAGCAGTACTTC; CDR3 protein: CASSLEELGTGKYEQYF
V gene: TRBV7-9; J gene: TRBJ2-7; clone size: .; D gene: TRBD2; CDR3 DNA: TGTGCCAGCAGCTTAGTGGGCCTAGCGGGCTACGAGCAGTACTTC; CDR3 protein: CASSLVGLAGYEQYF
V gene: TRBV2; J gene: TRBJ1-4; clone size: .; D gene: .; CDR3 DNA: TGTGCCAGCAGTGCTAGTAGCAGGGAGAATGAAAAACTGTTTTTT; CDR3 protein: CASSASSRENEKLFF
V gene: TRBV15; J gene: TRBJ2-1; clone size: .; D gene: TRBD2; CDR3 DNA: TGTGCCACCAGCAGAGACGATGGGGGACTAGATCGCGATGAGCAGTTCTTC; CDR3 protein: CATSRDDGGLDRDEQFF
V gene: TRBV20-1; J gene: TRBJ2-2; clone size: .; D gene: TRBD2; CDR3 DNA: TGCAGTGCTGCTAGCGGGAGTGGTAGGGCCGGGGAGCTGTTTTTT; CDR3 protein: CSAASGSGRAGELFF
V gene: TRBV25-1; J gene: TRBJ1-2; clone size: .; D gene: .; CDR3 DNA: TGTGCCAGCACTGCGACAGGCTATGGCTACACCTTC; CDR3 protein: CASTATGYGYTF
V gene: TRBV2; J gene: TRBJ1-3; clone size: many; D gene: .; CDR3 DNA: TGTGCCAGCACGATACTACTGGCGGACCCTCTCTCTGGAAACACCATATATTTT; CDR3 protein: CASTILLADPLSGNTIYF
V gene: TRBV11-2; J gene: TRBJ1-1; clone size: .; D gene: .; CDR3 DNA: TGTGCCAGCAGCTTAGTTGTCAGAAGCACTGAAGCTTTCTTT; CDR3 protein: CASSLVVRSTEAFF
V gene: TRBV11-2; J gene: TRBJ2-2; clone size: once; D gene: .; CDR3 DNA: TGTGCCAGCAGCTTTGGCGGGGCGACGGGAAACACCGGGGAGCTGTTTTTT; CDR3 protein: CASSFGGATGNTGELFF
V gene: TRBV11-3; J gene: TRBJ2-3; clone size: many; D gene: .; CDR3 DNA: TGTGCCAGCAGCACCGCGAGCACAGATACGCAGTATTTT; CDR3 protein: CASSTASTDTQYF
V gene: TRBV4-2; J gene: TRBJ1-6; clone size: .; D gene: TRBD1; CDR3 DNA: TGTGCCAGCAGCCCCACGGGCAGGGGGCTAAATTCACCCCTCCACTTT; CDR3 protein: CASSPTGRGLNSPLHF
V gene: TRBV20-1; J gene: TRBJ1-5; clone size: many; D gene: .; CDR3 DNA: TGCAGTGCTAGAGACGAAGCTAGAGGCAATCAGCCCCAGCATTTT; CDR3 protein: CSARDEARGNQPQHF
V gene: TRBV19; J gene: TRBJ1-1; clone size: few; D gene: .; CDR3 DNA: TGTGCCAGTAGTTCTCGGCCCTTTGGGGACACTGAAGCTTTCTTT; CDR3 protein: CASSSRPFGDTEAFF
V gene: TRBV24-1; J gene: TRBJ2-7; clone size: .; D gene: TRBD1; CDR3 DNA: TGTGCCACCAGTGATCGGACAGGGGGTTACGAGCAGTACTTC; CDR3 protein: CATSDRTGGYEQYF
V gene: TRBV20-1; J gene: TRBJ2-7; clone size: .; D gene: .; CDR3 DNA: TGCAGTGGTACAGAGGCAGAGGGCCCACTAGTGCAGTACTTC; CDR3 protein: CSGTEAEGPLVQYF
V gene: TRBV9; J gene: TRBJ2-1; clone size: many; D gene: .; CDR3 DNA: TGTGCCAGCAGCGTAGGTAATGACAATGAGCAGTTCTTC; CDR3 protein: CASSVGNDNEQFF
V gene: TRBV7-8; J gene: TRBJ1-6; clone size: once; D gene: TRBD1; CDR3 DNA: TGTGCCAGCAGCGCACAGGGGGCGGGTTATAATTCACCCCTCCACTTT; CDR3 protein: CASSAQGAGYNSPLHF
V gene: TRBV7-9; J gene: TRBJ2-1; clone size: many; D gene: TRBD2; CDR3 DNA: TGTGCCAGCAGCTTTTACGGACTAGCCAATGAGCAGTTCTTC; CDR3 protein: CASSFYGLANEQFF
V gene: TRBV5-1; J gene: TRBJ1-4; clone size: .; D gene: .; CDR3 DNA: TGCGCCAGCAGCTTGGCAGCCGGGATTTGGGCTAATGAGAAACTGTTTTTT; CDR3 protein: CASSLAAGIWANEKLFF
V gene: TRBV7-3; J gene: TRBJ2-2; clone size: many; D gene: .; CDR3 DNA: TGTGCCAGCAGCTTACGGAACACCGGGGAGCTGTTTTTT; CDR3 protein: CASSLRNTGELFF
V gene: TRBV7-9; J gene: TRBJ1-2; clone size: .; D gene: TRBD1; CDR3 DNA: TGTGCCAGCAGCCAAGGCACCGGGACAGGGTATGGCTACCCCTTC; CDR3 protein: CASSQGTGTGYGYPF
V gene: TRBV12-3/TRBV12-4; J gene: TRBJ2-3; clone size: many; D gene: .; CDR3 DNA: TGTGCCAGCAGTTTCGTGGGGGCGTTTACAGATACGCAGTATTTT; CDR3 protein: CASSFVGAFTDTQYF